This entry features one TCR beta chain sequence. Its antigen is still unknown. Looked up from germline, CDR1 is SGDLS and CDR2 is YYNGEE. V gave up 0 bases and J gave up 6 bases, with 10 bases separating them. CDR3 length: 14 amino acids. These data come from a study of cytomegalovirus exposure and HLA in healthy donors. Study-wide points: Most TCR sequences were uncommon, yet certain public TCRs appeared in many donors.

The study drew the donors from its roughly 120-subject validation cohort, separate from the roughly 700-subject first cohort. The table came from immunoSEQ multiplex PCR; TCRdb's copy has only in-frame clones and leaves some out. The sample has about 160,000 clones, about 90% seen once. This clonotype was obtained from a woman aged 18-29 years in good health and CMV-seropositive. The V and J genes are TRBV9 and TRBJ2-1; D gene uncertain. Sequences were obtained from PBMCs. DNA for the CDR3: TGTGCCAGCAGCGTAGATACAGCCTCCAATGAGCAGTTCTTC. Translation: CASSVDTASNEQFF.